This T cell receptor (beta chain) stems from a study of T-cell reconstitution after alpha-beta-depleted transplantation in children. The table lists this clonotype with many counts. Its antigen is currently unknown. Study-wide findings and caveats: Newly made T cells mostly supplied T-cell counts and diversity one year after transplant. After transplant, high TCRbeta diversity at day 60 in some patients arose from surviving recipient T cells and thymic progenitors. Approximately two months post-transplant, alpha-beta T cells reportedly originated from several hundred expanded graft clones.

Preparation of the TCRbeta library used unique molecular identifiers. MiXCR, run by TCRdb on the PCR reads, gives a single entry per CDR3 protein. This sample carries 670,000 or so distinct CDR3 sequences, under 15% of them seen once, and the ten largest clones take 0.75% to 0.85%. The V and J ends lost 5 bases and 9 bases, in that order; junction bases with no gene match: 8. This CDR3 has 15 amino acids. The germline V gene has CDR1 MNHEY and CDR2 SMNVEV (reference sequence). This clonotype was obtained from a girl aged 2-15 years with congenital amegakaryocytic thrombocytopenia, due to receive a stem cell transplant. The chain combines TRBV27 with TRBJ2-1, with 12 bases matching TRBD2. The sample consisted of PBMCs, taken before TCRalphabeta/CD19-depleted stem cell transplant. The CDR3 is CASSPRTSGTGEQFF. CDR3 bases: TGTGCCAGCAGTCCTAGGACTAGCGGGACCGGTGAGCAGTTCTTC.